In its sample, the clone carrying this TCR beta chain was seen a few times. The data derive from a study of T cells in Graves' hyperthyroidism and ophthalmopathy. Amplified TCR beta CDR3 regions derived from RNA transcripts. Researchers ran a first-round RT-PCR on the TCR CDR3 using the HTBI primer set. MiXCR, run by TCRdb on the multiplex PCR reads, gives a single entry per CDR3 protein. This table holds 600,000 to 800,000 distinct CDR3 sequences, over 35% found once. Stable hyperthyroidism: no ophthalmopathy progression over 18 months of follow-up. Lactation, pregnancy, other autoimmune disease or uncontrolled infection excluded patients. Extraction of PBMCs used around 9.6 ml of fresh peripheral blood. The sequence derives from a woman in her thirties or forties with Graves' hyperthyroidism. Sequencing was performed on blood.

In DNA, the CDR3 is TGCGCCAGCAGCTCCGGGACAGTCCCCCTGAACTATGGCTACACCTTC. It specifies CASSSGTVPLNYGYTF. This chain connects TRBV5-1 to TRBJ1-2, with 7 bases identical to TRBD1. Per the germline V gene, CDR1 is SGHRS and CDR2 is YFSETQ. This CDR3 has 16 amino acids. The V gene end was trimmed by 3 bases and the J gene end by 2 bases; junction bases not matched to a gene: 10. The whole variable domain, remainder taken from reference TRBV5-1 and TRBJ1-2, is KAGVTQTPRYLIKTRGQQVTLSCSPISGHRSVSWYQQTPGQGLQFLFEYFSETQRNKGNFPGRFSGRQFSNSRSEMNVSTLELGDSALYLCASSSGTVPLNYGYTFGSGTRLTVV.